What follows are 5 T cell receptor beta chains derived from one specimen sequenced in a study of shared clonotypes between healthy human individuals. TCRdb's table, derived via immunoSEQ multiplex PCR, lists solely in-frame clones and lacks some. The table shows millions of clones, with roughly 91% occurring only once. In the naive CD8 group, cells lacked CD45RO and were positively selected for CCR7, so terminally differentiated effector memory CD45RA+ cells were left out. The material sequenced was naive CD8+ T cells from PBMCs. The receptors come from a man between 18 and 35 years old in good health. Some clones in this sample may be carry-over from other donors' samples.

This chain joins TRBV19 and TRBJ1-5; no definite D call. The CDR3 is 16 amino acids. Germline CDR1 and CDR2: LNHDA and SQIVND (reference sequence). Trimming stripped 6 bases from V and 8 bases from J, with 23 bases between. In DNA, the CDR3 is TGTGCCAGTAGCGAGTATCCGCTATCCCGCCTGGAGCCCCAGCATTTT. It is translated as CASSEYPLSRLEPQHF.

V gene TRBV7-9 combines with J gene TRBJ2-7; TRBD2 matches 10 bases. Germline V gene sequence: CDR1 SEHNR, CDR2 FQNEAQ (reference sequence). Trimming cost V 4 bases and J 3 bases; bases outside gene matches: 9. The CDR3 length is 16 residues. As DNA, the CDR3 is TGTGCCAGCAGCTCCACCCTAGCGGGGGACTTCTACGAGCAGTACTTC. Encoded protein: CASSSTLAGDFYEQYF.

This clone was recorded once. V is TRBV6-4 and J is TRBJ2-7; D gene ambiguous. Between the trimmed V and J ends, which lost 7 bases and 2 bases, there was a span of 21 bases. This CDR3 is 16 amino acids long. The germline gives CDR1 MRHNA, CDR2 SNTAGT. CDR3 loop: CASTAADRCCPYEQYF. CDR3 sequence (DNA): TGTGCCAGCACCGCTGCCGATCGATGTTGTCCCTACGAGCAGTACTTC.

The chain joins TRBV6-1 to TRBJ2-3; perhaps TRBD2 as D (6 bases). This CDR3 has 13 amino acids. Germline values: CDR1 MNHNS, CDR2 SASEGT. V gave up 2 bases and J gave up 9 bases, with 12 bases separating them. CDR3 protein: CASSESLAPTQYF. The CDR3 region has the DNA TGTGCCAGCAGTGAATCTCTAGCGCCAACGCAGTATTTT.

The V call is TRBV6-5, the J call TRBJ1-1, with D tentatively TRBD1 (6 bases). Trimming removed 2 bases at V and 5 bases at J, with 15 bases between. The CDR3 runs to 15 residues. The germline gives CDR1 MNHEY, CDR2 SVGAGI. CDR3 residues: CASSYALQGTTEAFF. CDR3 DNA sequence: TGTGCCAGCAGTTACGCCTTACAGGGTACGACTGAAGCTTTCTTT.